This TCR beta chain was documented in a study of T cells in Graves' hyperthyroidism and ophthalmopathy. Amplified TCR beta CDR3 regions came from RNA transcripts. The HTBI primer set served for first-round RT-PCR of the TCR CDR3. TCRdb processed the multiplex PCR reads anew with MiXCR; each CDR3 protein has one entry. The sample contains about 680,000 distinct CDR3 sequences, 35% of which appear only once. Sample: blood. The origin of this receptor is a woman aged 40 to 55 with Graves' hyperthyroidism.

CDR3 DNA sequence: TGTGCCAGCAGTGCTCGAATTGTCCACGAGCAGTACTTC. Protein: CASSARIVHEQYF. The genes are TRBV6-5 and TRBJ2-7; D call uncertain. Germline V gene sequence: CDR1 MNHEY, CDR2 SVGAGI. V lost 5 bases to trimming and J lost 5 bases, with 13 bases between them. This CDR3 has 13 amino acids.